The source of this T cell receptor beta chain is a study of radiation and T cells in renal cell carcinoma. The V segment lost 4 bases and the J segment 1 base; nucleotides outside the gene matches: 11. CDR1 and CDR2 from the germline V gene are SEHNR and FQNEAQ (reference sequence). The CDR3 extends over 17 amino acids. TCRdb keeps only in-frame clones here, not all; method: immunoSEQ multiplex PCR. The sample consists of more than 75,000 clones, 70% to 90% of them appearing once. Time point described: blood 2 weeks post-SBRT. Treatment of the sample: 15 Gy SBRT to primary tumor, nephrectomy 4 weeks later. The tumor was a clear cell renal cell carcinoma.

J is TRBJ1-1 and V is TRBV7-9, with 8 nucleotides matching TRBD1. The TCR was taken from a woman aged 45 to 65 with renal cell carcinoma. The input for sequencing was blood, taken from a patient whose treatment included radiotherapy and nephrectomy. This chain's CDR3 is CASSSQGAFQENTEAFF. CDR3 bases: TGTGCCAGCAGCTCTCAGGGGGCGTTTCAGGAGAACACTGAAGCTTTCTTT.